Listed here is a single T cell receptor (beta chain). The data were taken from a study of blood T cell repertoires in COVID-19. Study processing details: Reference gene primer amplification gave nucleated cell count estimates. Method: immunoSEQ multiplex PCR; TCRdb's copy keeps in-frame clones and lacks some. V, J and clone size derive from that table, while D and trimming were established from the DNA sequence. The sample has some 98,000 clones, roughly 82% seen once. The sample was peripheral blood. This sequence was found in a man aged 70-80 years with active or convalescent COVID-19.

CDR3 protein: CASSPSGGRDSPLHF. The CDR3 DNA sequence: TGCGCCAGCAGCCCTAGCGGCGGTCGGGATTCACCCCTCCACTTT. This sequence joins TRBV5-1 and TRBJ1-6; D is unresolved. V dropped 4 bases and J dropped 8 bases, with 16 bases sitting between them. Germline CDR1 reads SGHRS; CDR2 reads YFSETQ. The CDR3 extends over 15 amino acids.